One sample yielded the 29 T cell receptor beta chains listed below, sequenced in a study of T cells in Graves' hyperthyroidism and ophthalmopathy. Using RNA transcripts as the source, TCR beta CDR3 regions were amplified. HTBI primers were employed in a first-round RT-PCR of the TCR CDR3. From the multiplex PCR reads, TCRdb called clonotypes with MiXCR, one entry per CDR3 protein. This repertoire shows 75,000 to 100,000 distinct CDR3 sequences, about 37% found once; its top ten account for roughly a tenth. Sequencing input: peripheral blood or thyroid tissue (not recorded which). These receptors were taken from a woman aged 25 to 39 with Graves' hyperthyroidism.

This clonotype came up many times. The J gene is TRBJ2-7, the V gene TRBV5-1; 9 nucleotides agree with TRBD1. With 0 bases clipped from V and 3 bases from J, the junction kept 4 bases outside the gene matches. The CDR3 runs to 15 residues. Germline V CDR1 and CDR2: SGHRS, YFSETQ. The CDR3 region is CASSLAGQGNYEQYF. CDR3 bases: TGCGCCAGCAGCTTGGCCGGACAGGGGAACTACGAGCAGTACTTC.

This clonotype was recorded at least ten times. The chain has TRBV20-1 and TRBJ1-5, with TRBD1 matching over 10 bases. The CDR3 extends over 13 amino acids. Losses at the gene ends were 5 bases for V and 4 bases for J; bases not matched to a gene: 2. Germline-derived CDR1 and CDR2 are DFQATT and SNEGSKA (reference sequence). In DNA, the CDR3 is TGCAGTGCTCCGGGACAGGGGAATCAGCCCCAGCATTTT. As protein: CSAPGQGNQPQHF.

Concerning this clonotype itself: A junction end diverges from the germline sequence, so it may reflect a read error. The chain links TRBV2 to TRBJ1-4, with TRBD1 as a possible D gene (5 bases). Germline V CDR1 and CDR2: SNHLY, FYNNEI. The CDR3 is 15 residues long. The CDR3 loop reads CASSPLWGSNEKLVF. The CDR3 DNA reads as TGTGCCAGCAGTCCCCTCTGGGGGTCTAATGAAAAACTGGTTTTT.

V gene TRBV28 combines with J gene TRBJ1-3, with 8 nucleotides matching TRBD1. CDR3 length equals 14 residues. The V gene end was trimmed by 6 bases and the J gene end by 4 bases; junction bases not matched to a gene: 5. Germline V lookup: CDR1 MDHEN, CDR2 SYDVKM. The CDR3 DNA reads TGTGCCAGCAGCCCAGGGACAGGCGGAAACACCATATATTTT. Amino acids: CASSPGTGGNTIYF.

This clonotype showed up many times. The V call is TRBV4-2, the J call TRBJ2-5, with D perhaps given as TRBD1 or TRBD2 (5 bases each). The germline CDR1 and CDR2 sequences are LGHNA and YNFKEQ. The ends were cut back, 1 base at V and 4 bases at J, with 16 bases in the middle. CDR3 length equals 16 residues. Written as DNA, the CDR3 is TGTGCCAGCAGCCAAGGGGCCCCTGGGGGTGGAGAGACCCAGTACTTC. Translating gives CASSQGAPGGGETQYF.

This clonotype was detected many times. For the CDR3, the DNA is TGCGCCAGCAGCCCCAGTGGCGCGGGAGGCTACTACGAGCAGTACTTC. It yields the protein CASSPSGAGGYYEQYF. The gene calls are TRBV4-1 and TRBJ2-7, with 8 nucleotides matching TRBD2. Losses at the gene ends were 4 bases for V and 3 bases for J; bases not matched to a gene: 11. Germline assignment: CDR1 MGHRA and CDR2 YSYEKL. The CDR3 is 16 amino acids.

This clonotype was picked up many times. A junction boundary mismatches the germline segment, possibly from a read error. The genes are TRBV29-1 and TRBJ2-7; a possible D gene is TRBD1 (5 bases). CDR1 and CDR2 from the germline V gene are SQVTM and ANQGSEA. This CDR3 spans 13 amino acids. CDR3 residues: CSVNTGRYYDQYF. Written as DNA, the CDR3 is TGCAGCGTCAACACAGGACGATACTACGATCAGTACTTC.

The chain employs TRBV24-1 and TRBJ2-5, with D tentatively TRBD1 or TRBD2 (6 bases each). V lost 7 bases, J lost 5 bases, and 28 bases lay in between. Germline CDR1 reads KGHDR; CDR2 reads SFDVKD. The CDR3 sequence is 18 residues long. CDR3 DNA: TGTGCCACCAGCCTAGGGGGGCACCTCACTGAAGCTTGGGAGACCCAGTACTTC. Translating gives CATSLGGHLTEAWETQYF.

This clonotype was counted ten times or more. V usage is TRBV5-1 and J usage is TRBJ1-2; D is possibly TRBD1 (5 bases). There are 16 residues in the CDR3. The V and J ends lost 0 bases and 3 bases respectively, with 15 bases between them. Germline CDR1 and CDR2: SGHRS and YFSETQ. CDR3 region: CASSLASSGADYGYTF. As DNA, the CDR3 is TGCGCCAGCAGCTTGGCCTCAAGTGGGGCTGACTATGGCTACACCTTC.

The chain uses TRBV7-9 and TRBJ2-7, with 11 nucleotides matching TRBD2. Germline CDR1 is SEHNR and CDR2 is FQNEAQ (reference sequence). J lost 0 bases, V lost 2 bases, and 3 bases had no gene match. This CDR3 has 16 residues. The CDR3 loop reads CASSLITSGSSYEQYF. As DNA, the CDR3 is TGTGCCAGCAGCTTAATCACTAGCGGGAGCTCCTACGAGCAGTACTTC.

In its sample, this clonotype was seen many times. The gene calls are TRBV10-3 and TRBJ2-6; a possible D gene is TRBD1 (5 bases). Trimming shortened V by 4 bases and J by 0 bases, and 16 bases separated the two germline ends. The germline CDR1 and CDR2 sequences are ENHRY and SYGVKD. This CDR3 comprises 18 residues. In nucleotides, the CDR3 is TGTGCCATCAGTGGACCCCAGGGCGTTTCCTCTGGGGCCAACGTCCTGACTTTC. Translating gives CAISGPQGVSSGANVLTF.

The rearrangement uses TRBV9 and TRBJ2-7, with 8 bases that match TRBD2. The germline V gene has CDR1 SGDLS and CDR2 YYNGEE. V lost 4 bases, J lost 2 bases, and 14 bases stayed unmatched. The CDR3 totals 17 residues. The CDR3 DNA follows: TGTGCCAGCAGCCCTCGGACTAGCCGAGAAGTACCCTACGAGCAGTACTTC. Its protein product is CASSPRTSREVPYEQYF.

This rearrangement joins TRBV20-1 to TRBJ2-5, with D tentatively TRBD2 (6 bases). With 7 bases removed from V and 3 bases from J, the gap between germline ends came to 9 bases. The germline CDR1 and CDR2 sequences are DFQATT and SNEGSKA (reference sequence). The CDR3 totals 11 residues. The CDR3 spells CSGQREETQYF. The CDR3 DNA follows: TGCAGTGGTCAGCGGGAAGAGACCCAGTACTTC.

V gene TRBV7-8 combines with J gene TRBJ2-5; D may be TRBD2 (6 bases). Deletions cut 1 base from V and 5 bases from J, with 14 bases between. The CDR3 totals 15 residues. Germline V gives CDR1 SGHVS, CDR2 FQNEAQ. CDR3 sequence (DNA): TGTGCCAGCAGCTTAGGTTTGAACCGGGGGGAGACCCAGTACTTC. Translating gives CASSLGLNRGETQYF.

This clonotype was detected many times. The CDR3, as DNA: TGCGCCAGCAGCTTCGAGGGGTCGGAGACCCAGTACTTC. Translated, it gives CASSFEGSETQYF. The V gene is TRBV5-1, the J gene TRBJ2-5; D may be TRBD1 or TRBD2 (5 bases each). Germline V gene sequence: CDR1 SGHRS, CDR2 YFSETQ. V was pared by 2 bases and J by 5 bases, with 10 bases between. The CDR3 contains 13 residues.

This clonotype was seen a handful of times. This chain connects TRBV2 to TRBJ2-7; tentative D call: TRBD2 (6 bases). Trimming shortened V by 5 bases and J by 1 base, and 24 bases separated the two germline ends. The CDR3 extends over 18 amino acids. CDR1 is SNHLY, CDR2 FYNNEI, per germline. CDR3 protein: CASSFPPPTRRDSYEQYF. CDR3 nucleotide sequence: TGTGCCAGCAGTTTCCCACCTCCCACCCGGCGGGATTCCTACGAGCAGTACTTC.

The sample holds many counts of this clonotype. V is TRBV27 and J is TRBJ1-3, with unresolved D. Germline lookup yields CDR1 MNHEY and CDR2 SMNVEV (reference sequence). The CDR3 is 14 residues long. Deletions cut 6 bases from V and 2 bases from J, with 11 bases between. CDR3 sequence: CASSPTEPGNTIYF. The CDR3, as DNA: TGTGCCAGCAGCCCTACGGAACCTGGAAACACCATATATTTT.

The chain carries TRBV7-9 and TRBJ1-2; D not certain. Deletions cut 6 bases from V and 2 bases from J, with 10 bases between. The CDR3 totals 13 residues. CDR1 is SEHNR and CDR2 is FQNEAQ in the germline V gene (reference sequence). The CDR3 is CASRPRENYGYTF. As DNA, the CDR3 is TGTGCCAGCAGGCCCCGGGAGAACTATGGCTACACCTTC.

The table lists this clonotype with many counts. The chain carries TRBV6-1 and TRBJ1-1, with D possibly TRBD1 on 5 matching bases. Trimming cost V 7 bases and J 5 bases, with 17 bases left between them. Germline loops: CDR1 MNHNS, CDR2 SASEGT. The CDR3 has 14 amino acids. The CDR3 bases are TGTGCCAGCAAAATTCAGGGAGGTGGGACTGAAGCTTTCTTT. Translating it yields CASKIQGGGTEAFF.

This clonotype was seen just once. This chain connects TRBV5-1 to TRBJ2-5; perhaps D is TRBD1 or TRBD2 (5 bases each). This CDR3 comprises 16 residues. CDR1 is SGHRS and CDR2 is YFSETQ in the germline V gene. Trimming left V 3 bases short and J 5 bases short, with 20 bases between. CDR3 amino acids: CASSSAPGQGGETQYF. The CDR3 nucleotides read TGCGCCAGCAGCTCCGCACCGGGGCAGGGCGGGGAGACCCAGTACTTC. Drawing the rest from reference TRBV5-1 and TRBJ2-5, the complete variable domain is KAGVTQTPRYLIKTRGQQVTLSCSPISGHRSVSWYQQTPGQGLQFLFEYFSETQRNKGNFPGRFSGRQFSNSRSEMNVSTLELGDSALYLCASSSAPGQGGETQYFGPGTRLLVL.

The gene calls are TRBV6-6 and TRBJ2-7; possibly TRBD1 for D (5 bases). V lost 6 bases to trimming and J lost 2 bases, with 8 bases between them. The CDR3 extends over 12 amino acids. Per the germline V gene, CDR1 is MNHNY and CDR2 is SVGAGI (reference sequence). The CDR3 reads CASRTVAYEQYF. In nucleotides, the CDR3 is TGTGCCAGCAGGACAGTAGCCTACGAGCAGTACTTC.

This clonotype came up many times. The V call is TRBV15, the J call TRBJ1-5; possible D gene TRBD1, 5 bases. V was shortened by 3 bases and J by 5 bases, with 14 bases between the two germline ends. CDR1 and CDR2 from the germline V gene are LNHNV and YYDKDF (reference sequence). This CDR3 is built from 15 residues. The CDR3: CATSSHGGMDQPQHF. The CDR3 coding sequence is TGTGCCACCAGCAGCCACGGGGGGATGGATCAGCCCCAGCATTTT. The full variable domain, rest sourced from reference TRBV15 and TRBJ1-5, is DAMVIQNPRYQVTQFGKPVTLSCSQTLNHNVMYWYQQKSSQAPKLLFHYYDKDFNNEADTPDNFQSRRPNTSFCFLDIRSPGLGDTAMYLCATSSHGGMDQPQHFGDGTRLSIL.

There are many counts of this clonotype. This rearrangement joins TRBV7-8 to TRBJ1-4; D gene uncertain. Trimming shortened V by 7 bases and J by 0 bases, and 9 bases separated the two germline ends. The CDR3 runs 14 residues. CDR1 and CDR2 (germline): SGHVS, FQNEAQ. CDR3 nucleotide sequence: TGTGCCAGCACCCACAGTGCAACTAATGAAAAACTGTTTTTT. Translation: CASTHSATNEKLFF.

This clonotype was picked up many times. The chain joins TRBV5-1 to TRBJ1-2; unclear D gene. Germline CDR1 is SGHRS and CDR2 is YFSETQ. With 5 bases removed from V and 4 bases from J, the gap between germline ends came to 12 bases. The CDR3 covers 13 residues. The DNA for the CDR3 is TGCGCCAGCAGATCGGAGACTTCCTATGGCTACACCTTC. Its translation is CASRSETSYGYTF.

This clonotype was seen at least ten times. Mismatch with germline at one junction end may stem from a read error. J is TRBJ2-5 and V is TRBV13, with D possibly TRBD1 on 5 matching bases. The CDR3 runs 15 residues. Germline V gives CDR1 PRHDT, CDR2 FYEKMQ (reference sequence). The CDR3: CASTPGNLLQGTQYF. The CDR3, as DNA: TGTGCCAGCACCCCAGGGAATCTTCTCCAAGGGACCCAGTACTTC.

Many counts were recorded for this clonotype. The CDR3 bases are TGTGCCAGCAGCGTTGCGGACGGGGGGACCCAGTACTTC. This translates into CASSVADGGTQYF. The chain is built from TRBV9 and TRBJ2-5; D possibly corresponds to TRBD2 (6 bases). Trimming left V 2 bases short and J 7 bases short, with 12 bases between. Germline CDR1 is SGDLS and CDR2 is YYNGEE. The CDR3 loop spans 13 amino acids. The full variable domain, in which reference TRBV9 and TRBJ2-5 provide the parts outside the CDR3, is DSGVTQTPKHLITATGQRVTLRCSPRSGDLSVYWYQQSLDQGLQFLIQYYNGEERAKGNILERFSAQQFPDLHSELNLSSLELGDSALYFCASSVADGGTQYFGPGTRLLVL.

This clonotype was seen many times. The chain joins TRBV13 to TRBJ2-7; D might be TRBD2 (6 bases). Germline V gene data show CDR1 as PRHDT and CDR2 as FYEKMQ (reference sequence). The germline V and J ends were trimmed by 5 bases and 3 bases, with 20 bases remaining between them. This CDR3 has 16 residues. The CDR3, as DNA: TGTGCCAGCAGCATGCCCGGAGGGCCGGGACGCTACGAGCAGTACTTC. Translated: CASSMPGGPGRYEQYF. Together with reference TRBV13 and TRBJ2-7, the CDR3 gives the full variable domain: AAGVIQSPRHLIKEKRETATLKCYPIPRHDTVYWYQQGPGQDPQFLISFYEKMQSDKGSIPDRFSAQQFSDYHSELNMSSLELGDSALYFCASSMPGGPGRYEQYFGPGTRLTVT.

The chain joins TRBV28 to TRBJ1-5, with no clear D. This CDR3 region has 11 residues. V was shortened by 5 bases and J by 9 bases, with 8 bases between the two germline ends. Germline loops: CDR1 MDHEN, CDR2 SYDVKM. The CDR3 coding sequence is TGTGCCAGCAGTGACCCTAGGCCCCAGCATTTT. It translates to CASSDPRPQHF.

The sample holds many counts of this clonotype. This sequence joins TRBV11-2 and TRBJ2-7; 15 bases are shared with TRBD2. After removal of 5 bases from V and 7 bases from J, the junction contained 15 bases not matched to a gene. The CDR3 covers 18 residues. Germline V gives CDR1 SGHAT, CDR2 FQNNGV. The CDR3 DNA sequence: TGTGCCAGCAGCCCCTACCCGAGGACTAGCGGGGGGGAGGTAGAGCAGTACTTC. It is translated as CASSPYPRTSGGEVEQYF.